The clone carrying this TCR beta chain was found many times. The antigen remains unidentified. Arm-PCR of CDR3 regions and iRepertoire HTBI primers were used to build TCR beta libraries. TCRdb passed the multiplex PCR reads through MiXCR, listing each CDR3 protein once. The sample includes about 430,000 distinct CDR3 sequences, 21% of them seen just once. This specimen comes from a study of regulatory T cells in long-lasting Graves disease. Study at large: Persistent Graves' disease meant over 5 years of antithyroid drugs with positive TSH receptor antibodies.

Regarding time point: persistent/refractory GD, antithyroid drugs over 5 years with positive TRAb. The TCR library was prepared using RNA isolated from PBMCs. General study findings and limits: Persistent patients had more shared public clonotypes (fewer than 3,000) than new patients (around 1,000).

The material was peripheral blood mononuclear cells (PBMCs), obtained when the disease was refractory, from a patient treated with antithyroid drugs. The TCR sequence derives from a female donor with Graves disease.

CDR3 protein: CASSTTGLAGGPGEQYF. The CDR3 DNA reads as TGTGCCAGCAGTACTACGGGACTAGCGGGAGGGCCCGGCGAGCAGTACTTC. This chain connects TRBV28 to TRBJ2-7; 16 nucleotides match TRBD2. The length of the CDR3 is 17 residues. Losses at the gene ends were 5 bases for V and 6 bases for J; bases not matched to a gene: 10. The germline CDR1 and CDR2 sequences are MDHEN and SYDVKM.